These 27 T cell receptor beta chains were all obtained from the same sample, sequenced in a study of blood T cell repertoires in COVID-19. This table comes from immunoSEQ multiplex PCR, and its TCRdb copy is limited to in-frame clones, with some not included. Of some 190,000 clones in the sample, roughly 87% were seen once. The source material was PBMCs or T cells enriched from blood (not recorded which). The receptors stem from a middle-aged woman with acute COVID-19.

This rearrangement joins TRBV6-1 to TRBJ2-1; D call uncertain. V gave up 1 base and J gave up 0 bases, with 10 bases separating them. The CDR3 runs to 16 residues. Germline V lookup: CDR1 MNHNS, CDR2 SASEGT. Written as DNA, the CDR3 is TGTGCCAGCAGTGAAGAAATAGCCCCCTCCTACAATGAGCAGTTCTTC. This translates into CASSEEIAPSYNEQFF.

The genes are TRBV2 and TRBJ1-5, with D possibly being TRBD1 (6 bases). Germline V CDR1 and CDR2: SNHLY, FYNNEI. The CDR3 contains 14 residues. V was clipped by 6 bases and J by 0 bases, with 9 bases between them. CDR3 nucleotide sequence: TGTGCCAGCAGGGACAGTTATAGCAATCAGCCCCAGCATTTT. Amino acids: CASRDSYSNQPQHF.

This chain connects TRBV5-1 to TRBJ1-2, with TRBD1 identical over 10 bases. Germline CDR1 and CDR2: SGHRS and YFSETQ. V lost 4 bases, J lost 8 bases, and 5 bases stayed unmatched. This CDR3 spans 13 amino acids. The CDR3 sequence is CASSPGQGKGYTF. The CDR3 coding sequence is TGCGCCAGCAGCCCGGGACAGGGGAAAGGCTACACCTTC.

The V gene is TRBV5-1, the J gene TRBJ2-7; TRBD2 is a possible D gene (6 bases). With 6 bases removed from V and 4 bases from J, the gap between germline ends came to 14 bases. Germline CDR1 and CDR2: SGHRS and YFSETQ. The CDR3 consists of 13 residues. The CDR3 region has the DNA TGCGCCAGCAAATGGGGGGATAGGTACGAGCAGTACTTC. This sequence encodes CASKWGDRYEQYF.

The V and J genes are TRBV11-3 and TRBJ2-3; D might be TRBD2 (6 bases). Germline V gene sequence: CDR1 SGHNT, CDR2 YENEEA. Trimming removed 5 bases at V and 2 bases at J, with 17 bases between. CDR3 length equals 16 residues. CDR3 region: CASSVSPGLDTDTQYF. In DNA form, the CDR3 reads TGTGCCAGCAGCGTTTCACCGGGACTTGACACAGATACGCAGTATTTT.

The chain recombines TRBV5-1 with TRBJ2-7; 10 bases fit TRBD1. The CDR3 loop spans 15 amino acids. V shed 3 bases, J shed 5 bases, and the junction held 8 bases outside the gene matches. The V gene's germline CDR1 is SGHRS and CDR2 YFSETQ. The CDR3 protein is CASSSPDRGRDEQYF. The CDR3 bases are TGCGCCAGCAGCTCGCCCGACAGGGGGCGCGACGAGCAGTACTTC.

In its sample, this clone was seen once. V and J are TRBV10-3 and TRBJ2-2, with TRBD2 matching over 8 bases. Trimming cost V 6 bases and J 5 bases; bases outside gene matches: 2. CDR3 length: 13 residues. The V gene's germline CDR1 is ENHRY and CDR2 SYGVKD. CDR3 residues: CAIRPGGTGELFF. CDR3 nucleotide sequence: TGTGCCATCAGACCGGGGGGGACCGGGGAGCTGTTTTTT.

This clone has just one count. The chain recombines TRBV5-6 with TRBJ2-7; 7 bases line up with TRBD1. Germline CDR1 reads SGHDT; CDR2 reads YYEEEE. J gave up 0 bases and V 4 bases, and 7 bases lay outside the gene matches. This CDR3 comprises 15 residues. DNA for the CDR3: TGTGCCAGCAGCGCGAATTGGGACAGCTCCTACGAGCAGTACTTC. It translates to CASSANWDSSYEQYF.

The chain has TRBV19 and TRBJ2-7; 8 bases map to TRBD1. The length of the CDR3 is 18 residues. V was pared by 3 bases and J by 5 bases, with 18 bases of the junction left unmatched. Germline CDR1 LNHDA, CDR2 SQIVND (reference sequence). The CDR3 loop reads CASSMGTGLVPSLDEQYF. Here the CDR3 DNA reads TGTGCCAGTAGTATGGGGACAGGTCTGGTCCCCTCCCTCGACGAGCAGTACTTC.

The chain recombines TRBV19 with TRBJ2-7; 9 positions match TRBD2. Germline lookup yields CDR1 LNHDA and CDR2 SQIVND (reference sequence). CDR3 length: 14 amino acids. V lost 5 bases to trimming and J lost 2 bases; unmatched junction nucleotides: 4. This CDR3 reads CASSLAGVAYEQYF. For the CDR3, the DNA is TGTGCCAGTAGTTTAGCGGGGGTTGCCTACGAGCAGTACTTC.

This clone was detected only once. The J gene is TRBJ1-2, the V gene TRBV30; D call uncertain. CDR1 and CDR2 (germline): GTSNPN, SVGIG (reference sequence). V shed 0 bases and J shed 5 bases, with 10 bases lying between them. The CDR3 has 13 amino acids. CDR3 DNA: TGTGCCTGGAGTGTACGGGGTTGGTATGGCTACACCTTC. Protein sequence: CAWSVRGWYGYTF.

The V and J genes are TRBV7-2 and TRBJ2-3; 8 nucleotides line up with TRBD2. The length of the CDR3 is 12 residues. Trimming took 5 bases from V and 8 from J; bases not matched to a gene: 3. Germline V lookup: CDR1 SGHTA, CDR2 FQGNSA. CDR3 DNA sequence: TGTGCCAGCAGCCGGGGGGGAGCTACGCAGTATTTT. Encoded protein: CASSRGGATQYF.

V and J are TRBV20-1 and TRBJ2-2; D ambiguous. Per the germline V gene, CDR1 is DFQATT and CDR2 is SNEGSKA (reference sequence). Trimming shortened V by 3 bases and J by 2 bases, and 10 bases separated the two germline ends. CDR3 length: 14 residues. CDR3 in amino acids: CSASLGKNTGELFF. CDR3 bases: TGCAGTGCTAGTCTGGGCAAAAACACCGGGGAGCTGTTTTTT.

The CDR3, as DNA: TGTGCTAGTGGCGGGATTAATTCACCCCTCCACTTT. Translation gives CASGGINSPLHF. The rearrangement uses TRBV12-5 and TRBJ1-6, with no clear D. V gave up 6 bases and J gave up 6 bases, with 6 bases separating them. The CDR3 contains 12 residues. Germline CDR1 and CDR2: LGHNT and FRNRAP.

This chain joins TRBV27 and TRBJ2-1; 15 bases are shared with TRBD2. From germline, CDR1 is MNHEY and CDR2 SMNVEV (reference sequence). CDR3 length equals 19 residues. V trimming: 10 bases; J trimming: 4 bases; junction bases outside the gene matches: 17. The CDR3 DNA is TGTGCCACCGATAAGGCCCCCCCCGGGACTAGCGGGAGGTACAATGAGCAGTTCTTC. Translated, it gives CATDKAPPGTSGRYNEQFF.

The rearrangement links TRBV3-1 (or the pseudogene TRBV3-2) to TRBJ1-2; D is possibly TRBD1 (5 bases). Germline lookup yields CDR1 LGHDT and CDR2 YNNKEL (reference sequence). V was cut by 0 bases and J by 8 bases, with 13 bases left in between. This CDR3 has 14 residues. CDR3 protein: CASSQDGARRGYTF. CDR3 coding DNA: TGTGCCAGCAGCCAAGATGGGGCCAGGCGCGGCTACACCTTC.

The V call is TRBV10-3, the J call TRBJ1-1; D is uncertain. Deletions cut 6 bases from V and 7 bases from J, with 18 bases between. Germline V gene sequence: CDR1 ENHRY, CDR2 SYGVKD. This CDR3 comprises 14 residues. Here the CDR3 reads CAIRPDMGDHEAFF. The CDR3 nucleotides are TGTGCCATCAGGCCCGATATGGGAGACCATGAAGCTTTCTTT.

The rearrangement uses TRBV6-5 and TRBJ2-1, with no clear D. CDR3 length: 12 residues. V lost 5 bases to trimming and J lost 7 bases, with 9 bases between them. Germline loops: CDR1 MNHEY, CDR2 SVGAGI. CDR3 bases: TGTGCCAGCAGTCGCCCCGGGAATGAGCAGTTCTTC. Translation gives CASSRPGNEQFF.

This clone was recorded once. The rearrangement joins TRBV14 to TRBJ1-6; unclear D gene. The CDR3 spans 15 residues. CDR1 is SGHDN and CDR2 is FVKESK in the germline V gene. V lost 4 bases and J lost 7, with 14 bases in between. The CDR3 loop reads CASSPAAGWNSPLHF. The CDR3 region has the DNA TGTGCCAGCAGCCCGGCAGCGGGTTGGAATTCACCCCTCCACTTT.

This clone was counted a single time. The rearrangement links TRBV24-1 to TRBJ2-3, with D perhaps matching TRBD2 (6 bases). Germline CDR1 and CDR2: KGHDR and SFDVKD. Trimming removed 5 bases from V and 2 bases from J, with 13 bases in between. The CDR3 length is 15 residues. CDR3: CATSAAGGSTDTQYF. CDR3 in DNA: TGTGCCACCAGTGCAGCGGGCGGTTCCACAGATACGCAGTATTTT.

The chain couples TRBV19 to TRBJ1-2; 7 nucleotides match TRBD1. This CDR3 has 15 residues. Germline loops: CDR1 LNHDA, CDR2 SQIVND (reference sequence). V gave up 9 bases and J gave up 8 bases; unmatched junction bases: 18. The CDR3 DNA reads TGTGCCAGCAAGCCTGCCTCCGGGACAGAGTCCGGCTACACCTTC. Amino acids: CASKPASGTESGYTF.

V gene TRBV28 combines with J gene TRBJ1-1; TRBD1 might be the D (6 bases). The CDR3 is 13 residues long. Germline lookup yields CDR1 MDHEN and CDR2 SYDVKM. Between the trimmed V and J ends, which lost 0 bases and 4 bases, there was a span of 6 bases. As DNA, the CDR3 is TGTGCCAGCAGTTTATGGACAGGCACTGAAGCTTTCTTT. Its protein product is CASSLWTGTEAFF.

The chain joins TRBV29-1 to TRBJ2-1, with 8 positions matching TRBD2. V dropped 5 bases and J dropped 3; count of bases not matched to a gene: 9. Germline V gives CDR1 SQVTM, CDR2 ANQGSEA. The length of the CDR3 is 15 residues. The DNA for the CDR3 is TGCAGCGTTAAGACTAGCGTGGGGATCTACAATGAGCAGTTCTTC. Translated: CSVKTSVGIYNEQFF.

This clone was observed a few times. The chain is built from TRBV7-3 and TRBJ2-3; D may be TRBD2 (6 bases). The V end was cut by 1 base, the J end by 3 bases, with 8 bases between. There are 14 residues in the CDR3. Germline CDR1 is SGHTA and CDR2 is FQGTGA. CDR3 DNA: TGTGCCAGCAGCTTAAATGGAGGGACAGATACGCAGTATTTT. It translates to CASSLNGGTDTQYF. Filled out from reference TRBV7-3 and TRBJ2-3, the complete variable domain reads GAGVSQTPSNKVTEKGKYVELRCDPISGHTALYWYRQSLGQGPEFLIYFQGTGAADDSGLPNDRFFAVRPEGSVSTLKIQRTERGDSAVYLCASSLNGGTDTQYFGPGTRLTVL.

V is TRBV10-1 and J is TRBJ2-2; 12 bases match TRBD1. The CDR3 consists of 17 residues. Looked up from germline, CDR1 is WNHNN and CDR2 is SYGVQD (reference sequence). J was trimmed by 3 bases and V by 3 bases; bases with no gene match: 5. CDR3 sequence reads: CASSDRDRGLDTGELFF. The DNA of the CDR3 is TGCGCCAGCAGTGACCGGGACAGGGGGCTCGACACCGGGGAGCTGTTTTTT.

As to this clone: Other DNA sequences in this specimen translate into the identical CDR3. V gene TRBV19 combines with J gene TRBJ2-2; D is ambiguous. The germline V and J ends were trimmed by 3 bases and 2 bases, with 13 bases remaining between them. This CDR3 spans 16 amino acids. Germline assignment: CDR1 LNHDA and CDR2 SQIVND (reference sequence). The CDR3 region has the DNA TGTGCCAGTAGTATTCTTGGCAGTTCCAACACCGGGGAGCTGTTTTTT. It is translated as CASSILGSSNTGELFF. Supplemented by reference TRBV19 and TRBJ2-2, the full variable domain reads DGGITQSPKYLFRKEGQNVTLSCEQNLNHDAMYWYRQDPGQGLRLIYYSQIVNDFQKGDIAEGYSVSREKKESFPLTVTSAQKNPTAFYLCASSILGSSNTGELFFGEGSRLTVL.

CDR3 nucleotides: TGTGCCAGCAGTTTTTCTTTTCGGACAGGGAGTATACCCCAGTACTTC. Protein sequence: CASSFSFRTGSIPQYF. V is TRBV28 and J is TRBJ2-5; 8 bases map to TRBD1. Germline CDR1 MDHEN, CDR2 SYDVKM. Trimming removed 3 bases from V and 9 bases from J; junction bases left unmatched: 15. This CDR3 contains 16 residues. The complete variable domain, with remaining parts taken from reference TRBV28 and TRBJ2-5, reads DVKVTQSSRYLVKRTGEKVFLECVQDMDHENMFWYRQDPGLGLRLIYFSYDVKMKEKGDIPEGYSVSREKKERFSLILESASTNQTSMYLCASSFSFRTGSIPQYFGPGTRLLVL.